This T cell receptor (beta chain) was retrieved from a study of regulatory and conventional T cells in RAG deficiency. As for this clone: Its target is unknown.

Findings and limits, study-wide: Control T-cell subsets had markedly higher Shannon entropy and lower Simpson indices than RAG-deficient patients. Patient subsets had shorter CDR3s; Omenn Treg-Tconv overlap exceeded 85%. In Omenn syndrome, sorted "Tregs" may be peripherally activated cells.

The germline V and J ends were trimmed by 8 bases and 5 bases, with 4 bases remaining between them. This CDR3 has 10 amino acids. From germline, CDR1 is MNHEY and CDR2 SMNVEV (reference sequence). Using immunoSEQ multiplex PCR, the repertoire was profiled, and TCRdb retains in-frame clones only, with some absent. The table has around 20,000 clones, nearly 96% seen once. Genomic DNA came from blood conventional CD4+ T cells gated CD25-low CD127-high. This same sample was also taken into another study, of regulatory T cells. Per that paper: Amplification used 52 TRBV primers and 13 TRBJ primers.

The sequence derives from a human donor in good health. The chain recombines TRBV27 with TRBJ1-5; D gene ambiguous. The sequenced sample was CD25- CD4+ T cells sorted from blood. The CDR3 DNA follows: TGTGCCAGCCCCGATCAGCCCCAGCATTTT. It specifies CASPDQPQHF.